Sequencing of this TCR beta chain was carried out in a study of T cells in Graves' hyperthyroidism and ophthalmopathy. Notes on the study in general: Most thyroid clonotypes expanded above 0.001 appeared in blood too.

The investigators amplified TCR beta CDR3 regions from RNA transcripts. Researchers ran a first-round RT-PCR on the TCR CDR3 using the HTBI primer set. Each CDR3 protein gets one entry after TCRdb re-called the multiplex PCR reads with MiXCR. The sample consists of about 320,000 distinct CDR3 sequences, 16% of them appearing once. With respect to this clonotype: The antigen is not known.

This CDR3 has 14 residues. From germline, CDR1 is LNHDA and CDR2 SQIVND (reference sequence). V lost 5 bases to trimming and J lost 11 bases, with 21 bases between them. Sequenced input: blood. The J gene is TRBJ1-1, the V gene TRBV19; possibly TRBD1 for D (5 bases). The sequence came from a man aged 30 to 39 with Graves' hyperthyroidism. The CDR3 loop reads CASSPGTIDSTAFF. The CDR3 DNA follows: TGTGCCAGTAGTCCGGGGACGATCGACAGCACGGCTTTCTTT.